This T cell receptor (beta chain) was sequenced for a study of OX40 agonist ivuxolimab in advanced cancers. Turning to the study itself: At doses from 0.01 to 10 mg/kg, patients were given intravenous ivuxolimab every 2 weeks.

This clone was seen more than once but under ten times. The antigen is not known. Sequencing was performed with immunoSEQ multiplex PCR; in TCRdb, only in-frame clones are kept and a portion is missing. The sample has some 16,000 clones; 76% are singletons. CDR3 size: 14 residues. The germline CDR1 and CDR2 sequences are MGHRA and YSYEKL. V was pared by 3 bases and J by 1 base, with 10 bases between. Study observations and caveats: Clonal expansion in partial responders at 0.1-3.0 mg/kg ranked among the lowest.

Sequences were derived from CD4+ or CD8+ T cells sorted from blood, sampled in a trial of the OX40 agonist ivuxolimab. This TCR came from an adult with an advanced solid tumor such as melanoma, head and neck, liver or kidney cancer. This sequence joins TRBV4-1 and TRBJ2-7, with D possibly being TRBD1 (6 bases). CDR3 coding DNA: TGCGCCAGCAGCCACCCAACAGGGTCCTACGAGCAGTACTTC. Its translation is CASSHPTGSYEQYF.